These 20 T cell receptor beta chains came from one sample sequenced in a study of blood T cell repertoires in COVID-19. TCRdb's copy holds only in-frame clones and misses some; the assay was immunoSEQ multiplex PCR. The sample lists roughly 220,000 clones, approximately 90% seen once, with around 2.2% in the top ten. The sequencing sample was made of peripheral blood. The origin of the receptors is a young man who had recovered from COVID-19.

V usage is TRBV15 and J usage is TRBJ2-7, with 11 bases fitting TRBD2. With 0 bases clipped from V and 5 bases from J, the junction kept 6 bases outside the gene matches. From germline, CDR1 is LNHNV and CDR2 YYDKDF (reference sequence). The CDR3 consists of 16 residues. CDR3 in amino acids: CATSRETSGEINEQYF. The DNA for the CDR3 is TGTGCCACCAGCAGAGAGACTAGCGGGGAAATTAACGAGCAGTACTTC.

The V and J genes are TRBV7-9 and TRBJ1-1; 7 nucleotides align to TRBD1. The germline V gene has CDR1 SEHNR and CDR2 FQNEAQ (reference sequence). The V gene end was trimmed by 0 bases and the J gene end by 9 bases; junction bases not matched to a gene: 4. This CDR3 comprises 13 residues. The CDR3 loop reads CASSLAARGKAFF. CDR3 coding DNA: TGTGCCAGCAGCTTAGCCGCCAGGGGGAAAGCTTTCTTT.

The J gene is TRBJ2-7, the V gene TRBV3-1 (or the pseudogene TRBV3-2), with 10 bases aligning to TRBD2. The CDR3 is 15 residues long. Trimming took 4 bases from V and 7 from J; bases not matched to a gene: 10. Germline-derived CDR1 and CDR2 are LGHDT and YNNKEL (reference sequence). CDR3 loop: CASSRGLALSREQYF. As DNA, the CDR3 is TGTGCCAGCAGCCGGGGACTAGCGTTATCTCGTGAGCAGTACTTC.

This chain links TRBV3-1 (or the pseudogene TRBV3-2) with TRBJ2-7; the match to TRBD1 covers 9 bases. The V and J ends lost 0 bases and 7 bases, in that order; junction bases with no gene match: 1. The germline V gene encodes CDR1 LGHDT and CDR2 YNNKEL (reference sequence). This CDR3 is 13 amino acids long. CDR3 residues: CASSQDGTGEQYF. CDR3 DNA: TGTGCCAGCAGCCAAGACGGGACAGGGGAGCAGTACTTC.

V usage is TRBV4-1 and J usage is TRBJ2-5; maybe TRBD2 (6 bases). Looked up from germline, CDR1 is MGHRA and CDR2 is YSYEKL. This CDR3 contains 15 residues. Trimming pared 2 bases from V and 5 bases from J, leaving 15 bases between. The CDR3 loop is CASSQQRLEGETQYF. As DNA, the CDR3 is TGCGCCAGCAGCCAACAGAGACTAGAAGGGGAGACCCAGTACTTC.

In nucleotides, the CDR3 is TGTGCCAGCAGCTTGGACCGGAGGGGACCCCTCCACTTT. It translates to CASSLDRRGPLHF. V usage is TRBV7-9 and J usage is TRBJ1-6; perhaps TRBD1 as D (5 bases). Looked up from germline, CDR1 is SEHNR and CDR2 is FQNEAQ (reference sequence). The CDR3 spans 13 residues. The ends were cut back, 3 bases at V and 12 bases at J, with 12 bases in the middle.

The V gene is TRBV7-9, the J gene TRBJ1-2; D uncertain. There are 14 residues in the CDR3. Trimming pared 2 bases from V and 8 bases from J, leaving 15 bases between. The germline CDR1 and CDR2 sequences are SEHNR and FQNEAQ (reference sequence). The DNA of the CDR3 is TGTGCCAGCAGCTTAAGTAGTCTCGCGGGAGGCTACACCTTC. Translating gives CASSLSSLAGGYTF.

This clone has a single count. This sequence joins TRBV5-1 and TRBJ2-2; D perhaps matches TRBD2 (5 bases). Trimming stripped 0 bases from V and 6 bases from J, with 9 bases between. The CDR3 covers 14 residues. Germline assignment: CDR1 SGHRS and CDR2 YFSETQ. In nucleotides, the CDR3 is TGCGCCAGCAGCTTGGGAGGGTACTCCGGGGAGCTGTTTTTT. Translated, it gives CASSLGGYSGELFF.

This sequence joins TRBV2 and TRBJ1-5, with D unresolved. Trimming removed 4 bases at V and 3 bases at J, with 10 bases between. Germline loops: CDR1 SNHLY, CDR2 FYNNEI. CDR3 length equals 14 residues. Written as DNA, the CDR3 is TGTGCCAGCAGTGGAGGTCCGTCCAATCAGCCCCAGCATTTT. Translating it yields CASSGGPSNQPQHF. The full variable domain, its missing parts supplied by reference TRBV2 and TRBJ1-5, is EPEVTQTPSHQVTQMGQEVILRCVPISNHLYFYWYRQILGQKVEFLVSFYNNEISEKSEIFDDQFSVERPDGSNFTLKIRSTKLEDSAMYFCASSGGPSNQPQHFGDGTRLSIL.

The chain has TRBV6-2 or TRBV6-3 and TRBJ1-2; D not resolved. V was clipped by 2 bases and J by 3 bases, with 7 bases between them. This CDR3 region has 13 residues. Germline-derived CDR1 and CDR2 are MNHEY and SVGEGT. CDR3 loop: CASSYGPYYGYTF. The CDR3 DNA follows: TGTGCCAGCAGTTACGGGCCTTACTATGGCTACACCTTC.

The V call is TRBV4-1, the J call TRBJ1-1; D uncertain. The CDR3 sequence is 14 residues long. CDR1 and CDR2 from the germline V gene are MGHRA and YSYEKL. With 4 bases removed from V and 4 bases from J, the gap between germline ends came to 13 bases. CDR3 amino acids: CASSRPRGFTEAFF. CDR3 coding DNA: TGCGCCAGCAGCCGTCCGAGAGGATTCACTGAAGCTTTCTTT.

The chain couples TRBV29-1 to TRBJ2-7, with TRBD1 as a possible D gene (6 bases). The CDR3 extends over 13 amino acids. Germline V gene data show CDR1 as SQVTM and CDR2 as ANQGSEA. The V end lost 4 bases, the J end lost 7 bases, and 17 bases lay between the germline ends. In DNA, the CDR3 is TGCAGCGTTGTGTGGGGGCGAGTAGGTGAGCAGTACTTC. Protein: CSVVWGRVGEQYF.

This rearrangement joins TRBV6-1 to TRBJ2-6; 8 bases match TRBD1. The CDR3 sequence is 15 residues long. Germline V gene lookup returns CDR1 MNHNS and CDR2 SASEGT. V lost 3 bases, J lost 4 bases, and 2 bases stayed unmatched. CDR3 amino acids: CASSETGEGANVLTF. The CDR3 DNA reads as TGTGCCAGCAGTGAGACAGGGGAAGGGGCCAACGTCCTGACTTTC.

The rearrangement joins TRBV25-1 to TRBJ1-3, with D maybe TRBD1 (5 bases). The germline V gene has CDR1 MGHDK and CDR2 SYGVNS. The ends were cut back, 5 bases at V and 0 bases at J, with 14 bases in the middle. This CDR3 contains 16 residues. The CDR3 reads CASSPSRVSSGNTIYF. DNA for the CDR3: TGTGCCAGCAGTCCTTCCAGGGTAAGCTCTGGAAACACCATATATTTT.

The rearrangement uses TRBV12-2 and TRBJ1-1; the table's D call, TRBD1, was not checked against the DNA. TRBV12-2 is a pseudogene. This CDR3 has 19 residues. In DNA form, the CDR3 reads TGTGCAAGGAGTTCCGGGACAGGGAATAAAAAAGGCCTTAACACTGAAGCTTTCTTT. Translating gives CARSSGTGNKKGLNTEAFF.

The count of this clone is one. V gene TRBV27 combines with J gene TRBJ2-7; TRBD2 might be the D (6 bases). V lost 7 bases and J lost 6, with 16 bases in between. The CDR3 has 13 residues. The germline V gene encodes CDR1 MNHEY and CDR2 SMNVEV (reference sequence). As DNA, the CDR3 is TGTGCCAGCACGCCCGGAGGGAGTTTCGAGCAGTACTTC. Its protein product is CASTPGGSFEQYF.

The chain recombines TRBV6-5 with TRBJ1-4, with 12 bases aligning to TRBD1. V trimming: 6 bases; J trimming: 7 bases; junction bases outside the gene matches: 6. Germline-derived CDR1 and CDR2 are MNHEY and SVGAGI. The CDR3 is 15 residues long. The CDR3 nucleotides are TGTGCCAGCAGCGCGGGACAGGGGGCAATTGAAAAACTGTTTTTT. Protein product: CASSAGQGAIEKLFF.

The genes are TRBV21-1 and TRBJ1-2. TRBV21-1 is reported as a pseudogene. This CDR3 contains 11 residues. The CDR3 region is CASQRVYGYTF. CDR3 bases: TGTGCCAGCCAGCGAGTCTATGGCTACACCTTC.

This sequence joins TRBV6-5 and TRBJ1-6, with D uncertain. Trimming cost V 10 bases and J 3 bases, with 16 bases left between them. This CDR3 is 15 amino acids long. The germline gives CDR1 MNHEY, CDR2 SVGAGI. CDR3 amino acids: CATPPEDYYNSPLHF. The CDR3 nucleotides are TGTGCCACACCACCGGAGGACTACTATAATTCACCCCTCCACTTT.

J is TRBJ1-2 and V is TRBV6-1; D gene ambiguous. Germline lookup yields CDR1 MNHNS and CDR2 SASEGT. The CDR3 length is 15 residues. Between the trimmed V and J ends, which lost 1 base and 0 bases, there was a span of 9 bases. CDR3 in DNA: TGTGCCAGCAGTGAAGTGAAGAGCTCTAACTATGGCTACACCTTC. It translates to CASSEVKSSNYGYTF.